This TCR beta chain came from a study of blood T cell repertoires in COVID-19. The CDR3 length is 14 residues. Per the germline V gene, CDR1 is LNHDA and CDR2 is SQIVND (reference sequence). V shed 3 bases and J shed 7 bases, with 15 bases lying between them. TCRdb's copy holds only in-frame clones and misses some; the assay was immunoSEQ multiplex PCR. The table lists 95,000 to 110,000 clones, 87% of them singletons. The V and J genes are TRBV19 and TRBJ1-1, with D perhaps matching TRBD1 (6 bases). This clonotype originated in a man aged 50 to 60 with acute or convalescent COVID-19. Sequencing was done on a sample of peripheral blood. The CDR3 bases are TGTGCCAGTAGTATGGCAACAGGGCGGAATGAAGCTTTCTTT. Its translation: CASSMATGRNEAFF. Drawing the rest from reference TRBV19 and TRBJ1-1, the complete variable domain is DGGITQSPKYLFRKEGQNVTLSCEQNLNHDAMYWYRQDPGQGLRLIYYSQIVNDFQKGDIAEGYSVSREKKESFPLTVTSAQKNPTAFYLCASSMATGRNEAFFGQGTRLTVV.